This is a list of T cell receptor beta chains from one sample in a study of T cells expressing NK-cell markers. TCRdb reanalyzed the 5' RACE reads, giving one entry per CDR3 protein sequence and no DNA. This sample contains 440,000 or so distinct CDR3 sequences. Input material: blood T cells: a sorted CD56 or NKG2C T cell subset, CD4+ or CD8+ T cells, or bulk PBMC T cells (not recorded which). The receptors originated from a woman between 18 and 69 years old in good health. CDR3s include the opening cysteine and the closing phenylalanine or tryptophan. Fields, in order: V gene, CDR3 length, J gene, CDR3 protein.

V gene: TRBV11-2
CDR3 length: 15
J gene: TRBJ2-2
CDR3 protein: CASSFAETGVGELFF

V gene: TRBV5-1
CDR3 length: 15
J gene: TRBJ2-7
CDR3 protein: CASSFTGGSSYEQYF

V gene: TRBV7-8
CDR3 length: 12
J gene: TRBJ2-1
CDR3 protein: CASSKNRPISFF

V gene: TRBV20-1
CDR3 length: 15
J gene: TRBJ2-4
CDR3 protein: CSARKLGLAKNIQYF

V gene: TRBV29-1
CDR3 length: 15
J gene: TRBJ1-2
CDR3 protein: CSVEWTGSANYGYTF

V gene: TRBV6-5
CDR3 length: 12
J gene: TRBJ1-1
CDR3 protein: CASSYKNTEAFF

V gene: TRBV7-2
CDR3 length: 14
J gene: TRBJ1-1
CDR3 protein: CASSLAPQYTEAFF

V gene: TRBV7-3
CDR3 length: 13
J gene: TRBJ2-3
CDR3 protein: CASSGLITDTQYF

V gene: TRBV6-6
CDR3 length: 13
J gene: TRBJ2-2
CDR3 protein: CASSALGGGELFF

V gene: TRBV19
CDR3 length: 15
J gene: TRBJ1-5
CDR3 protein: CASSIDAGGGRPQHF

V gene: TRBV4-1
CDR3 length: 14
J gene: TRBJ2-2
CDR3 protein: CASSHSEDTGELFF

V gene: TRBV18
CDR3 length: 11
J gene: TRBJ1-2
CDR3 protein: CASSPGPSPTF

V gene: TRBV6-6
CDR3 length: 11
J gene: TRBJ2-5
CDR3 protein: CASSPRGTQYF

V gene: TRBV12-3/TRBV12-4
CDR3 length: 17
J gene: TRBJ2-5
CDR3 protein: CASSSTSGELNQETQYF

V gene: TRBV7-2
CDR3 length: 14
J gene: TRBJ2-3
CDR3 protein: CASSLAGVKYTQYF

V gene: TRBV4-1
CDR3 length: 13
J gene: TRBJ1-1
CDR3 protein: CASSLGRASEAFF

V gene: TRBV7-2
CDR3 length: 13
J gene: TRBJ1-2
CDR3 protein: CASSMGDSPGYTF

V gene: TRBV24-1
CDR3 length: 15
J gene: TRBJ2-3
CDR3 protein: CATSGAGDPTDTQYF

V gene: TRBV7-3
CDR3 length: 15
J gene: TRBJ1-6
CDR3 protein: CASSPTGNYNSPLHF

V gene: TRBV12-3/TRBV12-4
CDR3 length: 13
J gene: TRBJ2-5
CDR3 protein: CASRQTQGETQYF

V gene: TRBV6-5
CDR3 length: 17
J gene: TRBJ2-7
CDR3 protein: CASSYSLGLADSYEQYF

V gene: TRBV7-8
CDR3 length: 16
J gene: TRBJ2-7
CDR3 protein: CASSSLQGRAAYEQYF

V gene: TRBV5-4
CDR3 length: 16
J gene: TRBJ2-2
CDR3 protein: CASSPPGTGGGGELFF

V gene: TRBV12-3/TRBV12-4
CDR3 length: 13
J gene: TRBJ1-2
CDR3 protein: CASSLRHDYGYTF

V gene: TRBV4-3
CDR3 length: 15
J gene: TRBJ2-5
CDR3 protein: CASSQAPGLMETQYF

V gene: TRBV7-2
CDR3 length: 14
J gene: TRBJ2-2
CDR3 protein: CASRPTGDTGELFF

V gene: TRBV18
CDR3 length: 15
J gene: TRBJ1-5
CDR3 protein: CASSTRDVDNQPQHF

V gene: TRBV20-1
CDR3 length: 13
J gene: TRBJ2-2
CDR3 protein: CSARSTSTGELFF

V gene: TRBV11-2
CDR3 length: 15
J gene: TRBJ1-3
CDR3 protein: CASSLIPGGGNTIYF

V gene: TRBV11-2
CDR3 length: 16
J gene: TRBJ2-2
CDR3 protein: CASSLLKAGAGGELFF

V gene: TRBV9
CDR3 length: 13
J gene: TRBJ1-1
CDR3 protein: CASSVSPNTEAFF

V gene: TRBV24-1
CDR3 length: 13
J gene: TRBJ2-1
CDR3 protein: CATASREWYEQFF

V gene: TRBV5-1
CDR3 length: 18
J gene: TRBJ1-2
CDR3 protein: CASSPYPQGVVSNYGYTF

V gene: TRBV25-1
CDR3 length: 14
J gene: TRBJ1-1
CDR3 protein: CASGPWGGGTEAFF

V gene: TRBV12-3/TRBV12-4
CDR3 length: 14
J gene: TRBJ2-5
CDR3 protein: CASSSHSGGETQYF

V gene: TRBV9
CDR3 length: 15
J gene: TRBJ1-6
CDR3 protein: CASSGGAGSNSPLHF

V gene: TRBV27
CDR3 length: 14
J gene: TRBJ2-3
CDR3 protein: CASSRTVGADTQYF

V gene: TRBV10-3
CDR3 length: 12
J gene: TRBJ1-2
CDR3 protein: CAISLDPDGYTF

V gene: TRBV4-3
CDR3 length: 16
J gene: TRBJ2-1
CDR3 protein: CASSLFMSGGLNEQFF

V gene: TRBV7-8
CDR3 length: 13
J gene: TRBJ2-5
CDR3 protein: CASRSPGLGIPYF

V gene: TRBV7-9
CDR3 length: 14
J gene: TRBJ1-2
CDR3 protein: CASSLAPSLPGYTF

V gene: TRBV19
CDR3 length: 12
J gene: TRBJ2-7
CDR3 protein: CASSIPGYEQYF

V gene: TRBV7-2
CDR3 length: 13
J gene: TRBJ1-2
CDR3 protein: CASSPGQDYGYTF

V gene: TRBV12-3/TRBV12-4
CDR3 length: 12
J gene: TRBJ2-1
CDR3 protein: CASSFLGRGSVF

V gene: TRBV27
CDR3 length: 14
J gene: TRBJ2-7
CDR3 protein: CASSLRQGAYEQYF

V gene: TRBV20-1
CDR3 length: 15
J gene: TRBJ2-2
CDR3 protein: CSAAGLPINTGELFF

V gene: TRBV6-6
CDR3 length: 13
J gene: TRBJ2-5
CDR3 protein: CASSYSYGETQYF

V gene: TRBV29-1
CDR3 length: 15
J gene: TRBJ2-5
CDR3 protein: CSVRPQGGPGETQYF

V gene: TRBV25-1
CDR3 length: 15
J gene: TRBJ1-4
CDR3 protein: CASSLTGPTNEKLFF

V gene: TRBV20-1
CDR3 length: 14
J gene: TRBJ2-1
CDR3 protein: CSARGVSSYNEQFF

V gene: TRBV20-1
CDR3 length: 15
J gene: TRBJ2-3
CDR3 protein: CSARDPPARADTQYF

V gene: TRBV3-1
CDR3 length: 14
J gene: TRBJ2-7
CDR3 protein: CASSQGNSYYEQYF

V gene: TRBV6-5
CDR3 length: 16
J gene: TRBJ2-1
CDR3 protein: CASSYLGSSPYNEQFF

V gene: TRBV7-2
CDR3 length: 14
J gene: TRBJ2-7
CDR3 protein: CASSLAQVGYEQYF

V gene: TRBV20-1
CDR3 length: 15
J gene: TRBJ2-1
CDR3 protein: CSARDTIAPYNEQFF

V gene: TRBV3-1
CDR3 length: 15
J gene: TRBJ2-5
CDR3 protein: CASSQSSQGQKTQYF

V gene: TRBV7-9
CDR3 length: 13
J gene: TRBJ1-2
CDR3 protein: CASSRGTAYGYTF